This record looks at one T cell receptor (beta chain) sequence and its context. Authors' analysis steps: It was from reference gene primer amplification that nucleated cell counts were estimated. Using immunoSEQ multiplex PCR, the repertoire was profiled, and TCRdb retains in-frame clones only, with some absent. V and J calls and clone size are copied from that table; D and trimming were computed from the DNA. The data show some 70,000 clones, with 80% to 90% seen just once and 6.5% to 7.5% held by the top ten. The sample originates from a study of blood T cell repertoires in COVID-19. In the study overall: Researchers got acute and convalescent COVID-19 samples from the United States, Italy and Spain.

The V gene lost 6 bases and the J gene lost 3 bases, with 11 bases spanning the gap. CDR1 and CDR2 from the germline V gene are MNHEY and SVGAGI. CDR3 length: 13 residues. The V call is TRBV6-5, the J call TRBJ1-2, with D possibly matching TRBD1 (6 bases). The clonotype originates from a woman aged 80 or over with active COVID-19. The sequencing sample was made of peripheral blood. DNA for the CDR3: TGTGCCAGCAGCCGGGACACTGACTATGGCTACACCTTC. It codes for CASSRDTDYGYTF.